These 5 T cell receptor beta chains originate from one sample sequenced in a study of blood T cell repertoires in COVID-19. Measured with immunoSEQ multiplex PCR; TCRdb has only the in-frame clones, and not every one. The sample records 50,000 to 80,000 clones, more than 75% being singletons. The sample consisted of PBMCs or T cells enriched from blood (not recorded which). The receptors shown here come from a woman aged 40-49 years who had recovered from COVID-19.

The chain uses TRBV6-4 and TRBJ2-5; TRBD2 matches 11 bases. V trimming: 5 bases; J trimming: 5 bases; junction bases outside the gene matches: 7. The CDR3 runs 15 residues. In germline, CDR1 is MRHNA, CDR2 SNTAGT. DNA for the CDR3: TGTGCCAGCAGTCCCACTAGCGGGGGTATGGAGACCCAGTACTTC. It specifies CASSPTSGGMETQYF.

The CDR3 loop reads CASSLLRGNNSPLHF. CDR3 coding DNA: TGTGCCAGCAGCCTCCTAAGGGGGAATAATTCACCCCTCCACTTT. This chain links TRBV4-2 with TRBJ1-6; a weak D match, TRBD1 (6 bases). The CDR3 has 15 amino acids. The V gene's germline CDR1 is LGHNA and CDR2 YNFKEQ. With 4 bases removed from V and 5 bases from J, the gap between germline ends came to 12 bases.

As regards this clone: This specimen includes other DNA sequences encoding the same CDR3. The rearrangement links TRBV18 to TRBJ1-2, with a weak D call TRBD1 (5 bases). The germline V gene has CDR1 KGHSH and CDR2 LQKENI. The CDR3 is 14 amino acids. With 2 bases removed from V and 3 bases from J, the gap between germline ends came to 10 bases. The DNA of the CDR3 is TGTGCCAGCTCACCAGGTACGGGGGACTATGGCTACACCTTC. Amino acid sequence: CASSPGTGDYGYTF.

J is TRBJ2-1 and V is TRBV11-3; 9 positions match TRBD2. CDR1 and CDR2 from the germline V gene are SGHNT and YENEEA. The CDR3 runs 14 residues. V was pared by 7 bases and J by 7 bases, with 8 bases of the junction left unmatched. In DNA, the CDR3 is TGTGCCAGCATGAGCGGGGGGAGTGTTAATGAGCAGTTCTTC. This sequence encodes CASMSGGSVNEQFF.

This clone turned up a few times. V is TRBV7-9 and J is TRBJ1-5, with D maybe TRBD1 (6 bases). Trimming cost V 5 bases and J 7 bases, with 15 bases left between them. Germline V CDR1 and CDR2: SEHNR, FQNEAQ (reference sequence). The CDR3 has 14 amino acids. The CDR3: CASSQNRDNQPQHF. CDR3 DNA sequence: TGTGCCAGCAGCCAGAACCGGGACAACCAGCCCCAGCATTTT.